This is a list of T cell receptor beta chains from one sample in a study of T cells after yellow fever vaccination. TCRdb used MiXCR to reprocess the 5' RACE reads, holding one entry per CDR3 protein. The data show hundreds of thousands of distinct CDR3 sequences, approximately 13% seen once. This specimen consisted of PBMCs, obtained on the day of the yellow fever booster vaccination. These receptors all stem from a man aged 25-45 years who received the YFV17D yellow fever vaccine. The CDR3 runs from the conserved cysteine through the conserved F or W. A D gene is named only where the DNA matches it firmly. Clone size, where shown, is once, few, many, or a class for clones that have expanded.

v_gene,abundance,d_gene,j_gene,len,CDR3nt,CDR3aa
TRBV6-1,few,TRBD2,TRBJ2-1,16,TGTGCCAGCAGGCCCCCAGCGGGAGGGCCAATAAATGAGCAGTTCTTC,CASRPPAGGPINEQFF
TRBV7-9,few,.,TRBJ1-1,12,TGTGCCAGCATGGGCTTGAACACTGAAGCTTTCTTT,CASMGLNTEAFF
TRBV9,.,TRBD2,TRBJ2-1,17,TGTGCCAGCAGCGTAGCGACTAGCGGGAGGGAGTACAATGAGCAGTTCTTC,CASSVATSGREYNEQFF
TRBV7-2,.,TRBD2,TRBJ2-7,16,TGTGCCAGCAGCCTACTAGCGGGCGAGGCCGTCTACGAGCAGTACTTC,CASSLLAGEAVYEQYF
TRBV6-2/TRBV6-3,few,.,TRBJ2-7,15,TGTGCCTCAAACGGAAATCCTCCGGCGTCCTACGAGCAGTACTTC,CASNGNPPASYEQYF
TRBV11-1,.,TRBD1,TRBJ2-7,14,TGTGCCAGCAGCTGGAGGACAGGGGGCAACGAGCAGTACTTC,CASSWRTGGNEQYF
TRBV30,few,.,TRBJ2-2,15,TGTGCCTGGTCAGTGTTTAGCGGTTACACCGGGGAGCTGTTTTTT,CAWSVFSGYTGELFF
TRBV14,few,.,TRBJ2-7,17,TGTGCCAGCAGCCAAGAATTCGGCGGGCCAAACTTCTACGAGCAGTACTTC,CASSQEFGGPNFYEQYF
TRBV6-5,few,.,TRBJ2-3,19,TGTGCCAGCAGTTACTCTCGACCCGGGCCTGGGAGAGGCACAGATACGCAGTATTTT,CASSYSRPGPGRGTDTQYF
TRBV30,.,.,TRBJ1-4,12,TGTGCACACAAGCCCTCTAATGAAAAACTGTTTTTT,CAHKPSNEKLFF
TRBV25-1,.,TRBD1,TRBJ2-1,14,TGTGCCAGTTCATGGACAGGGCGTTTCGATGAGCAGTTCTTC,CASSWTGRFDEQFF
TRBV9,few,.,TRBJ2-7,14,TGTGCCAGCAGCGCCCGGACCGCCCCCTACGAGCAGTACTTC,CASSARTAPYEQYF
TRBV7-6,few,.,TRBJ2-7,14,TGTGCCAGCAGCCACGGCCCGGGGAACTACGAGCAGTACTTC,CASSHGPGNYEQYF
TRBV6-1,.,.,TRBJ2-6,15,TGTGCCAGCGGCCCGTTCTGGGCCGGGGCCAACGTCCTGACTTTC,CASGPFWAGANVLTF